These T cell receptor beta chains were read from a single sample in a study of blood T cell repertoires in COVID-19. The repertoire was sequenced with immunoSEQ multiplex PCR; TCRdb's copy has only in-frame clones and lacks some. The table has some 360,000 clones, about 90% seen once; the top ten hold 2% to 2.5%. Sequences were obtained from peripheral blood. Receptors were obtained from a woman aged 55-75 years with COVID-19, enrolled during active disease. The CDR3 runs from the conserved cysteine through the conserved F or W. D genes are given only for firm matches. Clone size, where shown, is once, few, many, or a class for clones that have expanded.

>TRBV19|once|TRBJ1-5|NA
CASSRGFYQPQHF
TGTGCCAGTAGTAGAGGGTTTTACCAGCCCCAGCATTTT
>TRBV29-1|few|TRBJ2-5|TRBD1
CSVRQGEETQYF
TGCAGCGTCCGACAGGGGGAAGAGACCCAGTACTTC
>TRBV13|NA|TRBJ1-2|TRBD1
CASSPGQGHTYGYTF
TGTGCCAGCAGCCCGGGACAGGGGCACACCTATGGCTACACCTTC
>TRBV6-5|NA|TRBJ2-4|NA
CASSFRKGSDIQYF
TGTGCCAGCAGTTTTCGGAAGGGGTCGGACATTCAGTACTTC
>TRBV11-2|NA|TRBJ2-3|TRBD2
CASRRSGGSGDTQYF
TGTGCCAGCAGACGTAGCGGGGGCTCCGGAGATACGCAGTATTTT
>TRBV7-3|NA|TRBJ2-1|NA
CASSLNSGPYNEQFF
TGTGCCAGCAGCCTGAACAGCGGGCCCTACAATGAGCAGTTCTTC
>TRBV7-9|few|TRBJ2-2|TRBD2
CASSKRGNTGELFF
TGTGCCAGCAGCAAGCGGGGGAACACCGGGGAGCTGTTTTTT
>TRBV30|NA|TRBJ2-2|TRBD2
CAPKGGIYGELFF
TGTGCCCCCAAGGGAGGGATTTACGGGGAGCTGTTTTTT
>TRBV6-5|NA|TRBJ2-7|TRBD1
CASSTGTGIYEQYF
TGTGCCAGCAGTACCGGGACAGGTATCTACGAGCAGTACTTC
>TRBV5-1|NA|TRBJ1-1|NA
CASSFTGQGTEAFF
TGCGCCAGCAGCTTCACAGGGCAGGGTACTGAAGCTTTCTTT
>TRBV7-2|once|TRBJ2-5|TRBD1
CASSTRDRGIQETQYF
TGTGCCAGCAGCACACGGGACAGGGGGATCCAAGAGACCCAGTACTTC
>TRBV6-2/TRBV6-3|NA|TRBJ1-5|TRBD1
CASSLWLGTENQPQHF
TGTGCCAGCAGTTTGTGGCTTGGGACAGAGAATCAGCCCCAGCATTTT
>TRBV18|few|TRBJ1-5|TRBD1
CASSPPRTGRDNQPQHF
TGTGCCAGCTCACCACCCCGGACAGGGAGGGATAATCAGCCCCAGCATTTT
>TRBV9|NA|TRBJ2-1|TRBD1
CASSATTTGGGQGAEQFF
TGTGCCAGCAGCGCAACTACTACGGGTGGGGGACAGGGGGCTGAGCAGTTCTTC
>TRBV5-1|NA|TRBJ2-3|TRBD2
CASSPGLAGGLTDTQYF
TGCGCCAGCAGCCCAGGACTAGCGGGGGGGCTCACAGATACGCAGTATTTT
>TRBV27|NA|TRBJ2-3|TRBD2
CASRFSGGAADTQYF
TGTGCCAGCAGGTTTAGCGGGGGGGCGGCAGATACGCAGTATTTT
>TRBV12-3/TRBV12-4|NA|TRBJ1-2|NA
CASRADSNYGYTF
TGTGCCAGCAGGGCGGACAGTAACTATGGCTACACCTTC
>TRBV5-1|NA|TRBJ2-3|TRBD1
CASSSQDRRSTDTQYF
TGCGCCAGCAGCTCACAGGACAGGAGAAGCACAGATACGCAGTATTTT
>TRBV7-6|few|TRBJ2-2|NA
CASSFSTGPNTGELFF
TGTGCCAGCAGCTTTTCGACAGGTCCTAACACCGGGGAGCTGTTTTTT
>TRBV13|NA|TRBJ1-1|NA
CASSLGMVHRGTEAFF
TGTGCCAGCAGCTTAGGCATGGTCCACCGGGGCACTGAAGCTTTCTTT
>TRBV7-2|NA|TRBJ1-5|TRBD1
CASSTRTGRNQPQHF
TGTGCCAGCAGCACACGGACAGGGCGGAATCAGCCCCAGCATTTT
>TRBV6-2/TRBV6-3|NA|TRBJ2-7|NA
CASSYSTTGNRYEQYF
TGTGCCAGCAGTTACTCCACGACAGGAAACCGCTACGAGCAGTACTTC
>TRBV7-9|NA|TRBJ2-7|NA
CASSPQGRFEQYF
TGTGCCAGCAGCCCTCAAGGCAGGTTCGAGCAGTACTTC
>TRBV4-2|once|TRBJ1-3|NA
CASSQPGTQGNTIYF
TGTGCCAGCAGCCAGCCCGGGACACAAGGAAACACCATATATTTT
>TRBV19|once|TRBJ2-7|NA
CASSPQFGGSYEQYF
TGTGCCAGTAGTCCCCAGTTCGGAGGCTCCTACGAGCAGTACTTC
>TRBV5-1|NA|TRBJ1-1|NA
CASSRTIDSQMNTEAFF
TGCGCCAGCAGCCGGACTATTGACAGTCAAATGAACACTGAAGCTTTCTTT
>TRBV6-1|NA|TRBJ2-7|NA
CASSEGATYEQYF
TGTGCCAGCAGTGAGGGGGCTACCTACGAGCAGTACTTC
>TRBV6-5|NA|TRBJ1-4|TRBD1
CASRRQGAREKLFF
TGTGCCAGCCGAAGACAGGGGGCACGAGAAAAACTGTTTTTT
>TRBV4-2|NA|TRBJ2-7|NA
CASSQEATAGSYEQYF
TGTGCCAGCAGCCAAGAGGCTACAGCCGGCTCCTACGAGCAGTACTTC
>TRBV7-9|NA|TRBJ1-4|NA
CASSREGGTNEKLFF
TGTGCCAGCAGCCGGGAAGGGGGAACTAATGAAAAACTGTTTTTT
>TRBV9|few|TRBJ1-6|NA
CASSIRPRDTKLHF
TGTGCCAGCAGCATTAGACCCCGGGACACGAAACTCCACTTT
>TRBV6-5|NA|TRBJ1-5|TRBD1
CASARDSHQPQHF
TGTGCCAGCGCCAGGGACAGTCATCAGCCCCAGCATTTT
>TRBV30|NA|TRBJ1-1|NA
CACWTDRNTEAFF
TGTGCCTGCTGGACGGACAGAAACACTGAAGCTTTCTTT
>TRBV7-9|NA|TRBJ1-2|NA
CASSPDGGVGGYTF
TGTGCCAGCAGCCCGGATGGGGGGGTCGGTGGCTACACCTTC
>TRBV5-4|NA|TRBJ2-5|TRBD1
CASSLERRQGETQYF
TGTGCCAGCAGCTTGGAGAGGCGACAGGGGGAGACCCAGTACTTC
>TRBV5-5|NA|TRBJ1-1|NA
CASSLDDRDTEAFF
TGTGCCAGCAGCTTGGATGACAGAGACACTGAAGCTTTCTTT
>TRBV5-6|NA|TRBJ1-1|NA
CASSLYTTERVTEAFF
TGTGCCAGCAGCTTGTACACCACGGAACGGGTCACTGAAGCTTTCTTT
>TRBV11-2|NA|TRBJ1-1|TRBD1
CASSSLRGQTEAFF
TGTGCCAGCAGCTCTCTCAGGGGACAGACTGAAGCTTTCTTT
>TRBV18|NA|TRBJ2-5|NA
CASSPPARAKETQYF
TGTGCCAGCTCACCACCTGCCAGGGCTAAAGAGACCCAGTACTTC